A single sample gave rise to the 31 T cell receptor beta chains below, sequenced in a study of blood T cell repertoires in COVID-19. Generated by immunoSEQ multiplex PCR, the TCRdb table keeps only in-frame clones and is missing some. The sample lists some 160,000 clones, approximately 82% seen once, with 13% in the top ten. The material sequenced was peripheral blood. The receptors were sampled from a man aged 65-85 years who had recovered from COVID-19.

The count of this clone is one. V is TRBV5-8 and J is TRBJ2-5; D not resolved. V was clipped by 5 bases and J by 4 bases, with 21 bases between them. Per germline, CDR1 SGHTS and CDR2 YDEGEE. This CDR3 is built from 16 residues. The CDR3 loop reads CASRGGDPTTRETQYF. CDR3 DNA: TGTGCCAGCAGGGGTGGAGATCCTACGACTCGAGAGACCCAGTACTTC.

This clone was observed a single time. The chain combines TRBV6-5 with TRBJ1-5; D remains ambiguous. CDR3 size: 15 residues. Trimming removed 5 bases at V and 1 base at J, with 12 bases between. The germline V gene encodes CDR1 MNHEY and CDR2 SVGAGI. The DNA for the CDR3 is TGTGCCAGCAGTAGACCGACGGGGAGCAATCAGCCCCAGCATTTT. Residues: CASSRPTGSNQPQHF.

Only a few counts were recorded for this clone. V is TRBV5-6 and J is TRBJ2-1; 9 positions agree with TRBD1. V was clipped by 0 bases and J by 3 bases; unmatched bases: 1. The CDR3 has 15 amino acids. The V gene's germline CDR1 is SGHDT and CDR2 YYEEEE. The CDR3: CASSLGTGDYNEQFF. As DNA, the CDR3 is TGTGCCAGCAGCTTGGGGACAGGGGACTACAATGAGCAGTTCTTC.

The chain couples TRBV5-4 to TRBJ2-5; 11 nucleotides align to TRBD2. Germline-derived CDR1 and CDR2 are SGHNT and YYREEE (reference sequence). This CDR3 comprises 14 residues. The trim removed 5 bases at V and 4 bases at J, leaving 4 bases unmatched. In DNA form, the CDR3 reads TGTGCCAGCAGTTCAGGACTAGCGGGAGAGACCCAGTACTTC. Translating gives CASSSGLAGETQYF.

The CDR3 protein is CASSRTSASRNEQFF. The CDR3 nucleotides are TGCGCCAGCAGCCGGACTAGCGCGTCGCGGAATGAGCAGTTCTTC. The chain joins TRBV5-1 to TRBJ2-1, with 9 bases identical to TRBD2. Per the germline V gene, CDR1 is SGHRS and CDR2 is YFSETQ. There are 15 residues in the CDR3. With V trimmed by 4 bases and J by 7 bases, 9 bases remained unmatched.

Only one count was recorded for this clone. The CDR3 loop reads CASSIETVYGELFF. The CDR3 bases are TGTGCCAGTAGTATAGAAACGGTGTACGGGGAGCTGTTTTTT. V gene TRBV19 combines with J gene TRBJ2-2; D gene uncertain. Trimming pared 0 bases from V and 7 bases from J, leaving 9 bases between. The CDR3 is 14 residues long. Germline V lookup: CDR1 LNHDA, CDR2 SQIVND (reference sequence).

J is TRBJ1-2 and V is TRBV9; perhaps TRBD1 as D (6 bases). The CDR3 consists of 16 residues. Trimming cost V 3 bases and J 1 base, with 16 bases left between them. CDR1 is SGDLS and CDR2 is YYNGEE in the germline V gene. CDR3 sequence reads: CASSGLQGRGNYGYTF. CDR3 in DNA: TGTGCCAGCAGCGGCCTTCAGGGGAGGGGTAACTATGGCTACACCTTC.

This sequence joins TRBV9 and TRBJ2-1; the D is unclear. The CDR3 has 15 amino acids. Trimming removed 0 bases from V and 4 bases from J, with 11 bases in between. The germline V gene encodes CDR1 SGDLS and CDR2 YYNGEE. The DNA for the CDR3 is TGTGCCAGCAGCGTAGCTCCCACCCTATACAATGAGCAGTTCTTC. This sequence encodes CASSVAPTLYNEQFF.

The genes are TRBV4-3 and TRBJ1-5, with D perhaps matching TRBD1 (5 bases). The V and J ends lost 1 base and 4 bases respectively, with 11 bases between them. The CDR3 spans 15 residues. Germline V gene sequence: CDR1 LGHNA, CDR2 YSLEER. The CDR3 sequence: CASSQVAGVNQPQHF. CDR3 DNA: TGCGCCAGCAGCCAAGTGGCGGGGGTTAATCAGCCCCAGCATTTT.

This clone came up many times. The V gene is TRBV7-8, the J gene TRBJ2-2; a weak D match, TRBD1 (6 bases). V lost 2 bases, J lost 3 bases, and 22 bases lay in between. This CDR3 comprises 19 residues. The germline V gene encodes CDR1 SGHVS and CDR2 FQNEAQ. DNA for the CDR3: TGTGCCAGCAGCTTATCCCTACCCTTCGACAGGTCCTACACCGGGGAGCTGTTTTTT. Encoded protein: CASSLSLPFDRSYTGELFF.

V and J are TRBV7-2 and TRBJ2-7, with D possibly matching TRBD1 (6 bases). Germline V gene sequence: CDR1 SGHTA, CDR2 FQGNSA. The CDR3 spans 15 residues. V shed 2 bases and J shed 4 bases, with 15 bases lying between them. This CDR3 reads CASSLSGTNLYEQYF. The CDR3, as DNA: TGTGCCAGCAGCTTATCTGGGACAAACCTATACGAGCAGTACTTC.

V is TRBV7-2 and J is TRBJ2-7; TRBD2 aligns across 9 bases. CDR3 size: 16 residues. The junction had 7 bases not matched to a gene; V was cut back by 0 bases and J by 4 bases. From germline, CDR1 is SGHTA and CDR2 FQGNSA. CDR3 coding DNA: TGTGCCAGCAGCTTAGCCCGTAGCGGGAGCCCGTACGAGCAGTACTTC. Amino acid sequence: CASSLARSGSPYEQYF.

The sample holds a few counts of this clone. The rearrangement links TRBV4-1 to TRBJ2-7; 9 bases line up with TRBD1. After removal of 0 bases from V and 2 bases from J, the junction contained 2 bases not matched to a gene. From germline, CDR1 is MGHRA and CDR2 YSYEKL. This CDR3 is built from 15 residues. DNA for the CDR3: TGCGCCAGCAGCCAAGACCGGGACAGGGCCTACGAGCAGTACTTC. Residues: CASSQDRDRAYEQYF.

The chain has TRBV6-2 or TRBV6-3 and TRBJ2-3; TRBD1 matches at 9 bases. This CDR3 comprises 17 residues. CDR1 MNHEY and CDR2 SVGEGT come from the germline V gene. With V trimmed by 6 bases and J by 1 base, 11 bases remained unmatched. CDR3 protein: CASSFLPGTGRTDTQYF. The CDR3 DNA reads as TGTGCCAGCAGCTTCCTGCCCGGGACAGGGCGCACAGATACGCAGTATTTT.

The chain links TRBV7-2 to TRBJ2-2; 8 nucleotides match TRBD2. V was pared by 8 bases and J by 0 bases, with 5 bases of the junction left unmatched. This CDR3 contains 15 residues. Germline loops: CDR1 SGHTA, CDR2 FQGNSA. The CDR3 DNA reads TGTGCCAGCGGATTTAGCGGGACGAACACCGGGGAGCTGTTTTTT. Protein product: CASGFSGTNTGELFF.

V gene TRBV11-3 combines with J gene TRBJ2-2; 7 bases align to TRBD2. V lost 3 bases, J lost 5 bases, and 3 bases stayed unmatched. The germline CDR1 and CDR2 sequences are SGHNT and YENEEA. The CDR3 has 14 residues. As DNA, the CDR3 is TGTGCCAGCAGCTTGGGGGGAGGGACCGGGGAGCTGTTTTTT. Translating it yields CASSLGGGTGELFF.

The CDR3 bases are TGTGCCAGTAGTATCCCCACGGGTGGCTACACCTTC. Translating it yields CASSIPTGGYTF. The genes are TRBV19 and TRBJ1-2; no firm D call. The ends were cut back, 3 bases at V and 7 bases at J, with 9 bases in the middle. The CDR3 length is 12 residues. Germline V gene sequence: CDR1 LNHDA, CDR2 SQIVND (reference sequence).

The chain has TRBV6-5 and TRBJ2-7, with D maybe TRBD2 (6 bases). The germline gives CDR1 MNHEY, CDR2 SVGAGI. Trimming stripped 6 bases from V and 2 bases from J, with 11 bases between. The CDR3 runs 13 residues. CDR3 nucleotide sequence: TGTGCCAGCAGACTAGCTTTTCCCTACGAGCAGTACTTC. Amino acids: CASRLAFPYEQYF.

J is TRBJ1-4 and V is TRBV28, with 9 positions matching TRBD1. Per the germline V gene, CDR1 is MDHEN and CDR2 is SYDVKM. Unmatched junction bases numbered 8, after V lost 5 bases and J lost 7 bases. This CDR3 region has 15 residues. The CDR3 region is CASSVRYRGREKLFF. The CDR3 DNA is TGTGCCAGCAGTGTCCGATACAGGGGGCGTGAAAAACTGTTTTTT.

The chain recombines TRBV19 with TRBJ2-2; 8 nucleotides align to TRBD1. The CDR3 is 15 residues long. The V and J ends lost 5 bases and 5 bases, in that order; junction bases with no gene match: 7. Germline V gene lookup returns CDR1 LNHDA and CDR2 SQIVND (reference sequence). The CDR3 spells CASSGQGGGTGELFF. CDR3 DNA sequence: TGTGCCAGTAGTGGACAGGGTGGTGGTACCGGGGAGCTGTTTTTT.

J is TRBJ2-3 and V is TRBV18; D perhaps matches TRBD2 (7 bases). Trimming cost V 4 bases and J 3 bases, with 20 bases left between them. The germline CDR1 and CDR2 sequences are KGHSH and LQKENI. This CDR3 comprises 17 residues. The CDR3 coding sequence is TGTGCCAGCTCACTCTCCCCCCCCGGGGGGCCAACAGATACGCAGTATTTT. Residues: CASSLSPPGGPTDTQYF.

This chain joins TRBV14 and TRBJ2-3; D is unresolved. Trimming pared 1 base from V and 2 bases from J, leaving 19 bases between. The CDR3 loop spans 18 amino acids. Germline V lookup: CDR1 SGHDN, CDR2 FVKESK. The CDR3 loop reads CASSQVAGFGNSTDTQYF. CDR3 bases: TGTGCCAGCAGCCAAGTCGCAGGTTTTGGCAACTCCACAGATACGCAGTATTTT.

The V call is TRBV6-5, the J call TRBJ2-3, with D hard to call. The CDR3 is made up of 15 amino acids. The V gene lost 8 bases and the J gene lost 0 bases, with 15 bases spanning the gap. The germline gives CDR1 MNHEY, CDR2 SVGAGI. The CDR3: CASLQSWRSTDTQYF. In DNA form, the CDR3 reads TGTGCCAGCTTACAATCGTGGCGGAGCACAGATACGCAGTATTTT.

The CDR3 DNA reads TGTGCCAGCAGCTTGGTAGATTACAATGAGCAGTTCTTC. It translates to CASSLVDYNEQFF. This chain uses TRBV5-6 with TRBJ2-1; D remains unclear. The CDR3 consists of 13 residues. The germline gives CDR1 SGHDT, CDR2 YYEEEE. With 0 bases removed from V and 4 bases from J, the gap between germline ends came to 5 bases.

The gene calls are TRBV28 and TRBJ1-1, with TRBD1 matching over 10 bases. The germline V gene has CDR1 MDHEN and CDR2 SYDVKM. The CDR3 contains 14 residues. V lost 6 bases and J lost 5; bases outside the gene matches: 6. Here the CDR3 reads CASSRRQGATEAFF. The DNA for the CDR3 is TGTGCCAGCAGCCGCCGACAGGGGGCGACTGAAGCTTTCTTT.

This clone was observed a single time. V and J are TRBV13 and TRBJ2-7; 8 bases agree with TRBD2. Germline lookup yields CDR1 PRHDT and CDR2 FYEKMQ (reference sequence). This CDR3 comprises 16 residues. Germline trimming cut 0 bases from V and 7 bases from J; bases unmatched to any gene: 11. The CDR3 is CASSLGPLAAAGEQYF. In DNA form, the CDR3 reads TGTGCCAGCAGCTTAGGCCCACTAGCGGCCGCTGGTGAGCAGTACTTC. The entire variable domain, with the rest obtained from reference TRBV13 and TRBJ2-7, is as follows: AAGVIQSPRHLIKEKRETATLKCYPIPRHDTVYWYQQGPGQDPQFLISFYEKMQSDKGSIPDRFSAQQFSDYHSELNMSSLELGDSALYFCASSLGPLAAAGEQYFGPGTRLTVT.

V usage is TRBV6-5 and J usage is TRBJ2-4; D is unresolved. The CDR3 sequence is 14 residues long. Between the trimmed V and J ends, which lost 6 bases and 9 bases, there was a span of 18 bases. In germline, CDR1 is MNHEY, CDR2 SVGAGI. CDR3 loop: CASSQTPRLSIQYF. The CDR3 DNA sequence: TGTGCCAGCAGCCAAACCCCGCGACTCAGCATTCAGTACTTC.

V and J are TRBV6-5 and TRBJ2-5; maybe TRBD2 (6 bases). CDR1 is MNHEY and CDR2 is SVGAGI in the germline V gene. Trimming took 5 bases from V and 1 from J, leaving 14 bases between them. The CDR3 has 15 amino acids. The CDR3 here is CASSPTGRIQETQYF. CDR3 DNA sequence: TGTGCCAGCAGTCCGACCGGGAGAATCCAAGAGACCCAGTACTTC.

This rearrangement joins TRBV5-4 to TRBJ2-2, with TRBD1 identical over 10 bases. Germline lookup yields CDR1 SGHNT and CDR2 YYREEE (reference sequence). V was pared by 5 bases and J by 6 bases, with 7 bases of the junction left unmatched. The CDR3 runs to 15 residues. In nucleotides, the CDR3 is TGTGCCAGCAGATCCGGGACAGGGGAAGCCGGGGAGCTGTTTTTT. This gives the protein CASRSGTGEAGELFF.

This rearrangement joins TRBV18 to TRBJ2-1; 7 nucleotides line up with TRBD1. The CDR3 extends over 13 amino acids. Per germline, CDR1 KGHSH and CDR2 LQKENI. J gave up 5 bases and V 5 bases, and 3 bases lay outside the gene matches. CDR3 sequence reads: CASSSGQNNEQFF. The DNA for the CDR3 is TGTGCCAGCTCATCGGGACAGAACAATGAGCAGTTCTTC.

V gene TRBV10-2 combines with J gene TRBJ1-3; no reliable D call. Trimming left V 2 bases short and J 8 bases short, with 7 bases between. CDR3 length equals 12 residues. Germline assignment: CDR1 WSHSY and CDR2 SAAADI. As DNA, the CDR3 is TGCGCCAGCAGTGAGGGCGGGGACACCATATATTTT. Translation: CASSEGGDTIYF.